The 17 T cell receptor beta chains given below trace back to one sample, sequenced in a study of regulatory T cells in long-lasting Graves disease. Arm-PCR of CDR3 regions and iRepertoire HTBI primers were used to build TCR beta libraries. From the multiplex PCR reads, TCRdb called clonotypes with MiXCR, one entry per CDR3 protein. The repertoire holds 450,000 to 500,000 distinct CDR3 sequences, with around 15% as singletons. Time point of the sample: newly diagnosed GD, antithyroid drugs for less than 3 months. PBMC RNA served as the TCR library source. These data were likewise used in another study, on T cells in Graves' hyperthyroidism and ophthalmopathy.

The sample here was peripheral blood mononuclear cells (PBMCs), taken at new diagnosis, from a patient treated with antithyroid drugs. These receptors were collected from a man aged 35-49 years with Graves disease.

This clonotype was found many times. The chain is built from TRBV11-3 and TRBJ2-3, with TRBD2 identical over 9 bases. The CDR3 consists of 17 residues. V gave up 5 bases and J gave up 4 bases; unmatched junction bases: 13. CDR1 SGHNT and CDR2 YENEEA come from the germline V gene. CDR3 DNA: TGTGCCAGCAGCCGTAGGGCTAGCGGGACAAAGCCAGATACGCAGTATTTT. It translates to CASSRRASGTKPDTQYF.

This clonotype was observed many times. CDR3 protein: CASRPVSGNTIYF. The CDR3 bases are TGTGCCAGCAGACCCGTCTCTGGAAACACCATATATTTT. The V and J genes are TRBV28 and TRBJ1-3; no definite D call. V gave up 6 bases and J gave up 0 bases, with 6 bases separating them. The germline gives CDR1 MDHEN, CDR2 SYDVKM. The CDR3 contains 13 residues.

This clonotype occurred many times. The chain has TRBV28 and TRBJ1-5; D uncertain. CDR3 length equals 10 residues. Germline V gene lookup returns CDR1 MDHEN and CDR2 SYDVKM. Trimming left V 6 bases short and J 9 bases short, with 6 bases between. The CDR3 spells CASSTGPQHF. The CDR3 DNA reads TGTGCCAGCAGCACTGGGCCCCAGCATTTT.

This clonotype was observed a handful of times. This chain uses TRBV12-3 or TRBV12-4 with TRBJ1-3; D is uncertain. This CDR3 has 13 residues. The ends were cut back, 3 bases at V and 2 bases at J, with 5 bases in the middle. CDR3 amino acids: CASSFPPGNTIYF. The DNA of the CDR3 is TGTGCCAGCAGTTTTCCTCCTGGAAACACCATATATTTT.

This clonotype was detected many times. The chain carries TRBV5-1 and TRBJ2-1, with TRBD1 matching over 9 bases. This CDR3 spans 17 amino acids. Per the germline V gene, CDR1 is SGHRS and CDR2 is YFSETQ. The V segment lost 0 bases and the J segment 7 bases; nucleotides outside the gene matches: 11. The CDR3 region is CASSLGATGGVENEQFF. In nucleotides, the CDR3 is TGCGCCAGCAGCTTGGGAGCAACAGGGGGCGTTGAAAATGAGCAGTTCTTC. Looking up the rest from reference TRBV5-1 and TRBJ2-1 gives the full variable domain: KAGVTQTPRYLIKTRGQQVTLSCSPISGHRSVSWYQQTPGQGLQFLFEYFSETQRNKGNFPGRFSGRQFSNSRSEMNVSTLELGDSALYLCASSLGATGGVENEQFFGPGTRLTVL.

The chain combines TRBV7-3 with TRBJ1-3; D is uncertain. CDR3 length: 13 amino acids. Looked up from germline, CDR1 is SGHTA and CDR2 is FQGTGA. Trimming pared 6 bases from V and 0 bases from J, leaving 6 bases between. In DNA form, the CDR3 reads TGTGCCAGCAGGTCCATCTCTGGAAACACCATATATTTT. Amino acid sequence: CASRSISGNTIYF.

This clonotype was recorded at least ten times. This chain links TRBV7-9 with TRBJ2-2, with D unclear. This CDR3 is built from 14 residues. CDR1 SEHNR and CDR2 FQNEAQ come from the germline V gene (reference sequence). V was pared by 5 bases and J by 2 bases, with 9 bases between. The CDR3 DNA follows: TGTGCCAGCAGCCCAAGGGCAAACACCGGGGAGCTGTTTTTT. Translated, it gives CASSPRANTGELFF.

The CDR3: CASSPDPLKGRRVSGANVLTF. The CDR3 nucleotides read TGCGCCAGCAGCCCGGACCCCTTGAAGGGCCGAAGAGTCTCTGGGGCCAACGTCCTGACTTTC. V and J are TRBV4-1 and TRBJ2-6; no firm D call. Germline-derived CDR1 and CDR2 are MGHRA and YSYEKL. The CDR3 is made up of 21 amino acids. V dropped 4 bases and J dropped 0 bases, with 25 bases sitting between them.

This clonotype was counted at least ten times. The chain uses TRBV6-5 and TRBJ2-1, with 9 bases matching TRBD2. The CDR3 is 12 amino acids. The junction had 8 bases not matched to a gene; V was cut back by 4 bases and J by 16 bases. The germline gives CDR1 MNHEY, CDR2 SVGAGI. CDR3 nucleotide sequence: TGTGCCAGCAGTTTTTCTAGCGGGAAGACTTTCTTC. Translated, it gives CASSFSSGKTFF.

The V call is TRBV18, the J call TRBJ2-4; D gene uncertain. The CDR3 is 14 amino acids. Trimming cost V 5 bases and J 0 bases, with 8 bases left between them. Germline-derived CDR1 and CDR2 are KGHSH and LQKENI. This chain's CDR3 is CASSSTLAKNIQYF. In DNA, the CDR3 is TGTGCCAGCTCATCTACATTAGCCAAAAACATTCAGTACTTC.

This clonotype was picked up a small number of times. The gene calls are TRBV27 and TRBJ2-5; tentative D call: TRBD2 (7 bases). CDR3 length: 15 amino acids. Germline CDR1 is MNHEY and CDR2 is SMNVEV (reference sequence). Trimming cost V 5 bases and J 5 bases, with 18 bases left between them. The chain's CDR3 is CASSLGGGPGETQYF. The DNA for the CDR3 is TGTGCCAGCAGTCTGGGGGGGGGGCCGGGGGAGACCCAGTACTTC.

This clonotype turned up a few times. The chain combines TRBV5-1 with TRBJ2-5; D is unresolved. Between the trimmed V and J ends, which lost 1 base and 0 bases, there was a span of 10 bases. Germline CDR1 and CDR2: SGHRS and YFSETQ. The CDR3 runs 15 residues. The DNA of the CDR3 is TGCGCCAGCAGCTTGTTCCAGATGAACCAAGAGACCCAGTACTTC. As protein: CASSLFQMNQETQYF.

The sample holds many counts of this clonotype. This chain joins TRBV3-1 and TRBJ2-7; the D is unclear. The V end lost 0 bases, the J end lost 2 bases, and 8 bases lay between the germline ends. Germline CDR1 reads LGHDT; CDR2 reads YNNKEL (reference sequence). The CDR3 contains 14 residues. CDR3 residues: CASSQEVEAYEQYF. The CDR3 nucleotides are TGTGCCAGCAGCCAAGAAGTTGAGGCCTACGAGCAGTACTTC.

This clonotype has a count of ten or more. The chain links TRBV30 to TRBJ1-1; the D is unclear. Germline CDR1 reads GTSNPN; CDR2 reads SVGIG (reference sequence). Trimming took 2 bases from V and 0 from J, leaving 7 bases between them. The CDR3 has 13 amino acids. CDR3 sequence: CAWSFSVNTEAFF. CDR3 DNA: TGTGCCTGGAGTTTCTCGGTGAACACTGAAGCTTTCTTT.

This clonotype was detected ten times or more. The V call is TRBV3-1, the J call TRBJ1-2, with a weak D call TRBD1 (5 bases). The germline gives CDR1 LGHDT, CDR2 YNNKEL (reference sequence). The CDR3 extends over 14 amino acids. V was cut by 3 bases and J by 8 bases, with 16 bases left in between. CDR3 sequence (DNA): TGTGCCAGCAGCCAGAGAGACAGCGGCCTGGGCTACACCTTC. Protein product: CASSQRDSGLGYTF.

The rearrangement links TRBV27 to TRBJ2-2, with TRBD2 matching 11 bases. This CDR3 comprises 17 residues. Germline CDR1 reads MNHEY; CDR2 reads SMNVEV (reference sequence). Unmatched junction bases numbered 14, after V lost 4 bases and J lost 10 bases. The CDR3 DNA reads TGTGCCAGCAGTTCTCTAGGCGCCGGGACTAGCGGCTTGGAGCTGTTTTTT. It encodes CASSSLGAGTSGLELFF.

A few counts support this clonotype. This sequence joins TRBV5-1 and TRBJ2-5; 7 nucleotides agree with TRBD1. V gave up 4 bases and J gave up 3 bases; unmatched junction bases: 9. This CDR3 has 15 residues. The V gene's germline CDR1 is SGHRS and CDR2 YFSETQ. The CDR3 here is CASSSLTGAKETQYF. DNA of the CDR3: TGCGCCAGCAGCAGCCTTACAGGGGCCAAAGAGACCCAGTACTTC.